Shown below are 16 T cell receptor beta chains from a single sample sequenced in a study of blood T cell repertoires in COVID-19. Some clones are missing from TCRdb's copy, which holds only in-frame ones; the method was immunoSEQ multiplex PCR. The sample records 120,000 to 150,000 clones, 80% to 85% being singletons. Sequencing was performed on peripheral blood. Receptor source: a human donor in a cohort sampled during active COVID-19.

In this sample, this clone turned up once. This chain links TRBV6-5 with TRBJ2-2; no definite D call. Germline values: CDR1 MNHEY, CDR2 SVGAGI. The CDR3 covers 12 residues. V was pared by 3 bases and J by 6 bases, with 5 bases between. CDR3 protein: CASSYLSGELFF. CDR3 DNA: TGTGCCAGCAGTTATCTGTCCGGGGAGCTGTTTTTT.

This rearrangement joins TRBV19 to TRBJ1-1; D gene unclear. V was cut by 2 bases and J by 7 bases, with 11 bases left in between. The CDR3 is made up of 13 amino acids. Germline V gene data show CDR1 as LNHDA and CDR2 as SQIVND (reference sequence). The CDR3 DNA reads as TGTGCCAGTAGTATACCCCCCGGACTTGAAGCTTTCTTT. Encoded protein: CASSIPPGLEAFF.

The gene calls are TRBV28 and TRBJ1-6; D ambiguous. The germline V and J ends were trimmed by 5 bases and 10 bases, with 21 bases remaining between them. Germline V lookup: CDR1 MDHEN, CDR2 SYDVKM. The CDR3 is 16 residues long. The CDR3 DNA sequence: TGTGCCAGCAGTCCTAGGAGACCGATGTCTCCATCACCCCTCCACTTT. Its protein is CASSPRRPMSPSPLHF.

V gene TRBV18 combines with J gene TRBJ1-6; D perhaps matches TRBD1 (5 bases). This CDR3 contains 14 residues. Per germline, CDR1 KGHSH and CDR2 LQKENI. Trimming shortened V by 3 bases and J by 13 bases, and 16 bases separated the two germline ends. The CDR3 region is CASSPGQGPNPLHF. The CDR3 nucleotides are TGTGCCAGCTCACCCGGGCAGGGCCCAAATCCCCTCCACTTT.

V and J are TRBV6-5 and TRBJ2-6; D is undetermined. Trimming took 6 bases from V and 0 from J, leaving 3 bases between them. CDR1 and CDR2 from the germline V gene are MNHEY and SVGAGI. There are 13 residues in the CDR3. The CDR3: CASRRSGANVLTF. The CDR3 nucleotides read TGTGCCAGCAGGCGCTCTGGGGCCAACGTCCTGACTTTC.

The V gene is TRBV28, the J gene TRBJ1-2, with unresolved D. V was shortened by 6 bases and J by 4 bases, with 12 bases between the two germline ends. The CDR3 is 13 amino acids. Germline V gene lookup returns CDR1 MDHEN and CDR2 SYDVKM. Written as DNA, the CDR3 is TGTGCCAGCAGGCCCGGGGAAAGCTATGGCTACACCTTC. Translating it yields CASRPGESYGYTF.

The chain joins TRBV25-1 to TRBJ1-2; TRBD1 is a possible D gene (6 bases). Germline loops: CDR1 MGHDK, CDR2 SYGVNS. Trimming stripped 8 bases from V and 2 bases from J, with 12 bases between. This CDR3 has 13 residues. For the CDR3, the DNA is TGTGCCAGCTTACGGACAGACAACTATGGCTACACCTTC. This codes for CASLRTDNYGYTF.

This sequence joins TRBV27 and TRBJ2-7; 13 bases agree with TRBD2. The length of the CDR3 is 15 residues. The germline CDR1 and CDR2 sequences are MNHEY and SMNVEV (reference sequence). With V trimmed by 7 bases and J by 4 bases, 7 bases remained unmatched. CDR3 nucleotide sequence: TGTGCCAGCACCCGAGGACTAGCGGGGGAATACGAGCAGTACTTC. It yields the protein CASTRGLAGEYEQYF.

In this sample, this clone turned up a few times. The J gene is TRBJ2-1, the V gene TRBV28; a possible D gene is TRBD2 (6 bases). In germline, CDR1 is MDHEN, CDR2 SYDVKM. V lost 6 bases, J lost 6 bases, and 12 bases lay in between. The CDR3 runs to 13 residues. The CDR3 spells CASSPRLVNEQFF. The CDR3 DNA is TGTGCCAGCAGCCCCAGACTAGTCAATGAGCAGTTCTTC.

This clone was recorded only once. The gene calls are TRBV19 and TRBJ1-6; D not certain. The CDR3 is 16 amino acids. The germline V gene encodes CDR1 LNHDA and CDR2 SQIVND (reference sequence). With 3 bases removed from V and 5 bases from J, the gap between germline ends came to 14 bases. CDR3 loop: CASSIAEGKNNSPLHF. CDR3 DNA sequence: TGTGCCAGTAGTATCGCAGAGGGAAAGAATAATTCACCCCTCCACTTT. Complete variable domain (other parts from reference TRBV19 and TRBJ1-6): DGGITQSPKYLFRKEGQNVTLSCEQNLNHDAMYWYRQDPGQGLRLIYYSQIVNDFQKGDIAEGYSVSREKKESFPLTVTSAQKNPTAFYLCASSIAEGKNNSPLHFGNGTRLTVT.

V is TRBV6-5 and J is TRBJ2-7; 8 nucleotides line up with TRBD1. After removal of 2 bases from V and 4 bases from J, the junction contained 7 bases not matched to a gene. This CDR3 has 15 residues. Germline CDR1 MNHEY, CDR2 SVGAGI. CDR3 protein: CASSYLRQGRYEQYF. The CDR3 DNA reads TGTGCCAGCAGTTACCTCCGACAGGGGAGGTACGAGCAGTACTTC.

The chain uses TRBV7-2 and TRBJ2-5, with D possibly matching TRBD2 (6 bases). The CDR3 runs to 15 residues. Trimming left V 8 bases short and J 4 bases short, with 20 bases between. Germline CDR1 and CDR2: SGHTA and FQGNSA. The DNA of the CDR3 is TGTGCCAGCGTTGGAGGAGCGGGCCGGGGAGAGACCCAGTACTTC. Its protein product is CASVGGAGRGETQYF.

The chain carries TRBV4-1 and TRBJ2-1, with TRBD2 matching over 7 bases. CDR3 size: 16 residues. CDR1 is MGHRA and CDR2 is YSYEKL in the germline V gene. With 3 bases clipped from V and 4 bases from J, the junction kept 9 bases outside the gene matches. Here the CDR3 DNA reads TGCGCCAGCAGCCAGCACCTAGCGGAACGTTACAATGAGCAGTTCTTC. Residues: CASSQHLAERYNEQFF.

This clone has only one observation. The chain combines TRBV20-1 with TRBJ2-5; 7 bases line up with TRBD2. The CDR3 consists of 15 residues. Germline V gives CDR1 DFQATT, CDR2 SNEGSKA (reference sequence). The ends lost 3 bases at V and 2 bases at J; junction bases unmatched: 9. In DNA, the CDR3 is TGCAGTGCTAGTGTCCTAGCGGTAACTCAAGAGACCCAGTACTTC. Translated: CSASVLAVTQETQYF.

The rearrangement links TRBV6-1 to TRBJ1-5; D remains unclear. There are 15 residues in the CDR3. Between the trimmed V and J ends, which lost 3 bases and 0 bases, there was a span of 9 bases. Germline CDR1 MNHNS, CDR2 SASEGT. DNA of the CDR3: TGTGCCAGCAGTGAGCTAGCCAATAGCAATCAGCCCCAGCATTTT. Its translation: CASSELANSNQPQHF.

There are a few counts of this clone. The V and J genes are TRBV3-1 (or the pseudogene TRBV3-2) and TRBJ1-2; D might be TRBD1 (5 bases). From germline, CDR1 is LGHDT and CDR2 YNNKEL (reference sequence). This CDR3 spans 14 amino acids. The V end was cut by 0 bases, the J end by 3 bases, with 8 bases between. CDR3 in DNA: TGTGCCAGCAGCCAAGAGCAGGGCTACTATGGCTACACCTTC. Its translation is CASSQEQGYYGYTF.